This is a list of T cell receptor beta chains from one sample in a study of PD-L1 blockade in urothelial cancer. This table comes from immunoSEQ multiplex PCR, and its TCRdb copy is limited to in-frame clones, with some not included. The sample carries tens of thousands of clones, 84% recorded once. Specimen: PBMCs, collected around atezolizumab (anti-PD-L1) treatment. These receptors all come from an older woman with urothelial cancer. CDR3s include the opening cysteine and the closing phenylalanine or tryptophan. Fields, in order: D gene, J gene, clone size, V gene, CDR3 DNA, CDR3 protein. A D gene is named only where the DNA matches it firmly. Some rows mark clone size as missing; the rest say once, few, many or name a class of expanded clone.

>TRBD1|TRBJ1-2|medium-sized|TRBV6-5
TGTGCCAGCACCTTAACCGGGACAGGGGGGGGCTACACCTTC
CASTLTGTGGGYTF
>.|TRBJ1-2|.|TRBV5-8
TGTGCCAGCAGCTTCGGTCCCTCGGAGGGCTACACCTTC
CASSFGPSEGYTF
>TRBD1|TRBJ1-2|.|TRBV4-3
TGCGCCAGCAGAGAGGGGGCGGGCTATGGCTACACCTTC
CASREGAGYGYTF
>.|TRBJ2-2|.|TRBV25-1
TGTGCCAGCAGCGGGAAGCAGACCCGTACGAACACCGGGGAGCTGTTTTTT
CASSGKQTRTNTGELFF
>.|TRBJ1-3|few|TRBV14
TGTGCCAGCAGCCTAACAGGTGCTCGCGGAAACACCATATATTTT
CASSLTGARGNTIYF
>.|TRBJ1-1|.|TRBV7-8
TGTGCCAGCAGCCCCCGGCAGGGCGGGACTTTCTTT
CASSPRQGGTFF
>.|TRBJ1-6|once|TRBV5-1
TGCGCCAGCAGCCTAGCCACCGGGACTCGTGCATCACCCCTCCACTTT
CASSLATGTRASPLHF
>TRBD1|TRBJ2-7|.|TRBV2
TGTGCCAGCAGCCCTGGGGACAGGGCTGGCGAGCAGTACTTC
CASSPGDRAGEQYF
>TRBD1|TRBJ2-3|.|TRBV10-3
TGTGCCATCAGTGAGGCGGGACAGGTGAGGGATACGCAGTATTTT
CAISEAGQVRDTQYF
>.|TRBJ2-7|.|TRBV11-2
TGTGCCAGCAGCTTAGATCCTAGCGTGAGCTACGAGCAGTACTTC
CASSLDPSVSYEQYF
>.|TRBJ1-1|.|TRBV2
TGTGCCAGCAACCTAAACCCTAACTGGAACACTGAAGCTTTCTTT
CASNLNPNWNTEAFF
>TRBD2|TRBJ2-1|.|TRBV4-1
TGCGCCAGCAGCCAAGATTCCAGCGGGAGGGCCGACTCGTACAATGAGCAGTTCTTC
CASSQDSSGRADSYNEQFF
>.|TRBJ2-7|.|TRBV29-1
TGCAGCGTCAGCGGACAGCCGGCCTACGAGCAGTACTTC
CSVSGQPAYEQYF
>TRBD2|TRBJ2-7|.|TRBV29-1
TGCAGCGCGGTCCCTAGCGGGGTGGCCTACGAGCAGTACTTC
CSAVPSGVAYEQYF
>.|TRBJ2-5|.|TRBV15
TGTGCCACCCAGGAGACAGAGAGATTCCAAGAGACCCAGTACTTC
CATQETERFQETQYF
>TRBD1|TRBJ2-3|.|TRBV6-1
TGTGCCAGCAGTGAAGAGGGTTACAGGGGGCGAGGCACAGATACGCAGTATTTT
CASSEEGYRGRGTDTQYF
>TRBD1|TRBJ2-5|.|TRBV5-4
TGTGCCAGCAGTTTACCGGGACAGCGACAAGAGACCCAGTACTTC
CASSLPGQRQETQYF
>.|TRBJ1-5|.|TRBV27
TGTGCCAGCAGTTTATCGGGGGCCTATCAGCCCCAGCATTTT
CASSLSGAYQPQHF
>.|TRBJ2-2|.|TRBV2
TGTGCCAGCAGTAGAGACACCTACACCGGGGAGCTGTTTTTT
CASSRDTYTGELFF
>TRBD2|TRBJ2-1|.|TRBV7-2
TGTGCCAGCAGCTTAGAGGCGCGGGGGGGCTCCTACAATGAGCAGTTCTTC
CASSLEARGGSYNEQFF
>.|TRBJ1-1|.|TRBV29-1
TGCAGCGTTGGGGGGGGCTCCAGAGCTTTCTTT
CSVGGGSRAFF
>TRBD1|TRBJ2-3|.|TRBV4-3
TGCGCCAGCAGCCCCGGACAGGGACTGGATACGCAGTATTTT
CASSPGQGLDTQYF
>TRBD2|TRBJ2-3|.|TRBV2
TGTGCCAGCAGGGTAGGACTAGCGGGAGTACGGACAGATACGCAGTATTTT
CASRVGLAGVRTDTQYF
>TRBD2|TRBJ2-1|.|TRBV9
TGTGCCAGCAGCGTGTTCGCGGGGGGCACCGGGAGTTACAATGAGCAGTTCTTC
CASSVFAGGTGSYNEQFF
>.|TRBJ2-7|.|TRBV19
TGTGCCAGTAGTAAGGGACTGACCTCCTACGAGCAGTACTTC
CASSKGLTSYEQYF
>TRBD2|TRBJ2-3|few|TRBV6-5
TGTGCCAGCAGTTCTTTGACTAGCGGGGGGGCAAATCTTTGGTATTTT
CASSSLTSGGANLWYF
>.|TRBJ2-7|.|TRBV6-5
TGTGCCAGCAGTTTCGGGGCCTACGAGCAGTACTTC
CASSFGAYEQYF
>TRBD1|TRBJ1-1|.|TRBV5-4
TGTGCCAGCAGCCCCGGACAGGAGAACACTGAAGCTTTCTTT
CASSPGQENTEAFF
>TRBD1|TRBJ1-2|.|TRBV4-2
TGTGCCAGCAGCCAATTGGACAGGGCATCTAACTATGGCTACACCTTC
CASSQLDRASNYGYTF
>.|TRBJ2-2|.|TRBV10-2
TGCGCCAGCAGATACAGGATGAACACCGGGGAGCTGTTTTTT
CASRYRMNTGELFF
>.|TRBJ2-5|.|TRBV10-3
TGTGCCATCAGTCGAGGCTTAGAGATAGAGACCCAGTACTTC
CAISRGLEIETQYF
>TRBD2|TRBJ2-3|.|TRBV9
TGTGCCAGCAGCGTAGAACTAGCGGGAACGACCCCCACAGATACGCAGTATTTT
CASSVELAGTTPTDTQYF
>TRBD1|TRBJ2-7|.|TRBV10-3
TGTGCCACCGGACAGGGTCCCTCCTACGAGCAGTACTTC
CATGQGPSYEQYF
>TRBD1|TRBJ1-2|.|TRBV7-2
TGTGCCAGCAGCTTGGGGGGGACAGGGGGAGGAAACTATGGCTACACCTTC
CASSLGGTGGGNYGYTF
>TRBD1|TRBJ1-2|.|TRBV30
TGTGCCTGGAAAAGCCCCCGGGACAGACGTAACTATGGCTACACCTTC
CAWKSPRDRRNYGYTF
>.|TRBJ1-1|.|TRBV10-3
TGTGCCATCGCGGGGGGGGTAGGGGACACTGAAGCTTTCTTT
CAIAGGVGDTEAFF
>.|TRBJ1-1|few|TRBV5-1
TGCGCCAGCAGCTTGGCCTTTCCGGGGGGACGGGGCACTGAAGCTTTCTTT
CASSLAFPGGRGTEAFF